This TCR beta chain is drawn from a study of technical replicates of blood from a few donors. Produced via immunoSEQ multiplex PCR; TCRdb's table is partial and in-frame only. The sample includes tens of thousands of clones, approximately 90% of them seen just once. V lost 5 bases, J lost 0 bases, and 14 bases lay in between. From germline, CDR1 is SGHRS and CDR2 YFSETQ. This CDR3 contains 16 residues. The source material was T cells isolated from PBMCs. The chain carries TRBV5-1 and TRBJ2-2; D unresolved. This sequence originates from a human donor in good health. CDR3 coding DNA: TGCGCCAGCAGTCTTAGTCTCACCCCGAACACCGGGGAGCTGTTTTTT. Residues: CASSLSLTPNTGELFF.